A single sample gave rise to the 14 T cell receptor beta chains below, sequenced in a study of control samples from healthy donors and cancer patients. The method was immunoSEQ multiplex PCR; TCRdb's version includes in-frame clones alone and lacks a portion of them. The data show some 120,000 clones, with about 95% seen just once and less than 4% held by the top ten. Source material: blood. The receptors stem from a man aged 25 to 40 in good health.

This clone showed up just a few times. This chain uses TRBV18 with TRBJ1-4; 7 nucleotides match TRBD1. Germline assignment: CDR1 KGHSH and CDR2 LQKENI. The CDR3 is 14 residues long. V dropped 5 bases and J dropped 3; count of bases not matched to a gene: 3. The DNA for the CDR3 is TGTGCCAGCTCAAAAGACAGGGCTAATGAAAAACTGTTTTTT. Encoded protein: CASSKDRANEKLFF.

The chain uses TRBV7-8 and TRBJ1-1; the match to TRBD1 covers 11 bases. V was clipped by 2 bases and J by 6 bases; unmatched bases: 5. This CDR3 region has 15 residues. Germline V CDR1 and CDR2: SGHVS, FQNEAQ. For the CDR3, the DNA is TGTGCCAGCAGCTTACTCGGACAGGGGGCGTCTGAAGCTTTCTTT. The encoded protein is CASSLLGQGASEAFF.

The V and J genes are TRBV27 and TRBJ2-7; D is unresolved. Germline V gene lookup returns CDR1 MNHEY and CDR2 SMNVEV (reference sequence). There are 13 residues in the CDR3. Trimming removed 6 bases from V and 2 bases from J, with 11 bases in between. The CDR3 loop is CASRQDGPYEQYF. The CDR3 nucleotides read TGTGCCAGCAGGCAAGACGGTCCCTACGAGCAGTACTTC.

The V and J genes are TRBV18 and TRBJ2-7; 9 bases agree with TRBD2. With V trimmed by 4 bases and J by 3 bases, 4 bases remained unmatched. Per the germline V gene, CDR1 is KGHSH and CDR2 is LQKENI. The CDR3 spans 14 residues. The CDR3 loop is CASSQGLAVYEQYF. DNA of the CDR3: TGTGCCAGCTCACAGGGACTAGCAGTCTACGAGCAGTACTTC.

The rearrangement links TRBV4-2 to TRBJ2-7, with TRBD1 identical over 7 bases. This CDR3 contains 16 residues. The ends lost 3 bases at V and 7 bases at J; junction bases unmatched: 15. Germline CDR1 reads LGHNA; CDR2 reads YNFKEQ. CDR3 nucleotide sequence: TGTGCCAGCAGCCAGGGTCCCGGGACAGACCTACGGGAGCAGTACTTC. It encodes CASSQGPGTDLREQYF.

CDR3 coding DNA: TGTGCCAGTAGTACCCGGACCCGGACAGGGGTGACTACCTACACCTTC. Its protein is CASSTRTRTGVTTYTF. V and J are TRBV19 and TRBJ1-2; TRBD1 matches at 9 bases. V gave up 4 bases and J gave up 10 bases; unmatched junction bases: 16. Germline-derived CDR1 and CDR2 are LNHDA and SQIVND (reference sequence). This CDR3 has 16 amino acids.

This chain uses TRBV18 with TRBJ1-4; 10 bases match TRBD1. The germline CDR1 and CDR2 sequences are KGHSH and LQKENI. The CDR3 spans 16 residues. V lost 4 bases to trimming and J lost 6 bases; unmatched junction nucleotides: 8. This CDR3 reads CASSRTGGLTDEKLFF. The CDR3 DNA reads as TGTGCCAGCTCACGGACAGGGGGTCTTACCGATGAAAAACTGTTTTTT. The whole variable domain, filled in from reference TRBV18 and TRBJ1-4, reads NAGVMQNPRHLVRRRGQEARLRCSPMKGHSHVYWYRQLPEEGLKFMVYLQKENIIDESGMPKERFSAEFPKEGPSILRIQQVVRGDSAAYFCASSRTGGLTDEKLFFGSGTQLSVL.

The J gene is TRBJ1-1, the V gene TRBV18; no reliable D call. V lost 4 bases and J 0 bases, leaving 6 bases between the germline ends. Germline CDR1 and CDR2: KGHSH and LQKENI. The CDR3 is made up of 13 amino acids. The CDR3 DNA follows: TGTGCCAGCTCACAGGCCGTGAACACTGAAGCTTTCTTT. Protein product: CASSQAVNTEAFF.

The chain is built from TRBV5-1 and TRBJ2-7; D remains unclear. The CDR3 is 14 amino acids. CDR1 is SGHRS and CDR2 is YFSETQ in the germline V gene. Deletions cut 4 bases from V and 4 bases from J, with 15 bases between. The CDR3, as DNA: TGCGCCAGCAGCCTGGACGGGCTTTGGTACGAGCAGTACTTC. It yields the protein CASSLDGLWYEQYF.

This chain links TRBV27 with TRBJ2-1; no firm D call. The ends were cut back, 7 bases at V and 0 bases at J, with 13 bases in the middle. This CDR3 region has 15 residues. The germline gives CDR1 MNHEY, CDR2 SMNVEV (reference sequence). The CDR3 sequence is CASMALPVSYNEQFF. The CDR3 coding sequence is TGTGCCAGCATGGCCCTGCCGGTCTCCTACAATGAGCAGTTCTTC.

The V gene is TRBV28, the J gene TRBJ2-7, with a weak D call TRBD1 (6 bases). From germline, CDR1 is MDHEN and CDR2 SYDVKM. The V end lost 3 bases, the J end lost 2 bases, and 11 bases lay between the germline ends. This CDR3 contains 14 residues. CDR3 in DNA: TGTGCCAGCAGTTTTAGTGACAGGCCCTACGAGCAGTACTTC. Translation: CASSFSDRPYEQYF. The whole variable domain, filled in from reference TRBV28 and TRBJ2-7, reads DVKVTQSSRYLVKRTGEKVFLECVQDMDHENMFWYRQDPGLGLRLIYFSYDVKMKEKGDIPEGYSVSREKKERFSLILESASTNQTSMYLCASSFSDRPYEQYFGPGTRLTVT.

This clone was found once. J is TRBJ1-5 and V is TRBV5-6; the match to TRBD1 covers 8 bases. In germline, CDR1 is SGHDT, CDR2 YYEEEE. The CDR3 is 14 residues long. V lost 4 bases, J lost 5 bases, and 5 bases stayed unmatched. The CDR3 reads CASSTLQGDQPQHF. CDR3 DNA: TGTGCCAGCAGCACTCTACAGGGGGATCAGCCCCAGCATTTT.

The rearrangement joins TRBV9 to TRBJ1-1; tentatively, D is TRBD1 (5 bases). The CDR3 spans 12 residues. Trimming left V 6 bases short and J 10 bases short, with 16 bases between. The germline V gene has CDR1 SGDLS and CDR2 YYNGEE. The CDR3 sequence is CASTPPGDGAFF. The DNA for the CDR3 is TGTGCCAGCACCCCCCCCGGGGACGGAGCTTTCTTT.

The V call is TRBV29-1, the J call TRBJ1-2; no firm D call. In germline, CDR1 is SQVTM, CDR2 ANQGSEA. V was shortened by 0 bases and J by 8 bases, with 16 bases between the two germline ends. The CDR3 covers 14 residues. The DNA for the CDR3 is TGCAGCGTTGAAGATAGTGGCCGCGCGGAAGGCTACACCTTC. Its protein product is CSVEDSGRAEGYTF.